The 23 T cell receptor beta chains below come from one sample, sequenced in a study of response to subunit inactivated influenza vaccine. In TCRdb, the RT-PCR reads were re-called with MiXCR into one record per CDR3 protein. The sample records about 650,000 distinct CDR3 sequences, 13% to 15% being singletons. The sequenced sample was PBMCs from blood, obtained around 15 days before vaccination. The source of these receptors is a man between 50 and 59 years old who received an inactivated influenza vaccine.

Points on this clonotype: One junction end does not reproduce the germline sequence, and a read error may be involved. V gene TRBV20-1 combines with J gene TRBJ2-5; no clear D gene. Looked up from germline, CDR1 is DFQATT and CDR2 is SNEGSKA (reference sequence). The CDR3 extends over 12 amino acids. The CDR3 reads CSARVGVETQHF. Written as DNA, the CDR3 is TGCAGTGCTAGAGTTGGGGTAGAGACCCAGCACTTC.

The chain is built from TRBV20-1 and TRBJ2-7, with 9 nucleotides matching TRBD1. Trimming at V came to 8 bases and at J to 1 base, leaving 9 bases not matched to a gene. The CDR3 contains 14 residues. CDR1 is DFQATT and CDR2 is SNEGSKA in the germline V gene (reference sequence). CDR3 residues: CSTYKDRGSYEQYF. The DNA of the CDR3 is TGCAGTACCTACAAGGACAGGGGTTCCTACGAGCAGTACTTC.

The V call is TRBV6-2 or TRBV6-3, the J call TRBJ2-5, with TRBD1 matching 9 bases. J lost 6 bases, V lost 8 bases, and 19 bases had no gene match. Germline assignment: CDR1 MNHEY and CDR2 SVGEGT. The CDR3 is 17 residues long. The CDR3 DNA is TGTGCCAGCGCTTCCGGGACAGGGAACCCGCTTGGAAAGACCCAGTACTTC. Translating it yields CASASGTGNPLGKTQYF.

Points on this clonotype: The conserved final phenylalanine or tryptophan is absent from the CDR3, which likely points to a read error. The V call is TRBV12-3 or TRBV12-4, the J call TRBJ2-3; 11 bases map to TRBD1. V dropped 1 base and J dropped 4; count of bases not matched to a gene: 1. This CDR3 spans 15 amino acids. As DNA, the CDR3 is TGTGCCAGCAGTTTAGGGACAGGGGGCGCAGATACGCAGTATTCT. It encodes CASSLGTGGADTQYS.

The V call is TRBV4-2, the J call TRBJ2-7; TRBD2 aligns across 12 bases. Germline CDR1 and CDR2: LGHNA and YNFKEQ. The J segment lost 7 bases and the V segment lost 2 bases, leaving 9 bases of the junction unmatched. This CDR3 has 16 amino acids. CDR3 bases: TGTGCCAGCAGCCAATTTCAGACTAGCGGGGGTGATGAGCAGTACTTC. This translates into CASSQFQTSGGDEQYF.

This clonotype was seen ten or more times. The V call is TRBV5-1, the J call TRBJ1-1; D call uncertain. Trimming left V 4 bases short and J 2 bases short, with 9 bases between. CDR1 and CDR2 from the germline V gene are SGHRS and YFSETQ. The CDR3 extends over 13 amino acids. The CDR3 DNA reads TGCGCCAGCAGCCCCGCCGGAAACACTGAAGCTTTCTTT. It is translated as CASSPAGNTEAFF.

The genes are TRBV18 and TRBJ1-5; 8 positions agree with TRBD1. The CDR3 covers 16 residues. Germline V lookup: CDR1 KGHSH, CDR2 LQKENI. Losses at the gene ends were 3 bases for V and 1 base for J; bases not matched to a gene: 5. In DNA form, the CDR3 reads TGTGCCAGCTCACCGATCGGACAGGGCAGCAATCAGCCCCAGCATTTT. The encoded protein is CASSPIGQGSNQPQHF.

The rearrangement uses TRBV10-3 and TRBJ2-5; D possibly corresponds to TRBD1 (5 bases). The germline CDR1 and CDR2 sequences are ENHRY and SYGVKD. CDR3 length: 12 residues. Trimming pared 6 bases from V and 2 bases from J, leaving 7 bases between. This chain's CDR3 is CAIRGDQETQYF. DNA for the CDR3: TGTGCCATCAGAGGGGATCAAGAGACCCAGTACTTC.

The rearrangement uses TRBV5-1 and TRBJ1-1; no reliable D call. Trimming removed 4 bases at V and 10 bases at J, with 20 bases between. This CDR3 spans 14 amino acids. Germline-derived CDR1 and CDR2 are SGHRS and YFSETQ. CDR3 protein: CASSTTGRAEGAFF. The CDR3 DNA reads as TGCGCCAGCAGCACCACCGGACGGGCGGAGGGAGCTTTCTTT.

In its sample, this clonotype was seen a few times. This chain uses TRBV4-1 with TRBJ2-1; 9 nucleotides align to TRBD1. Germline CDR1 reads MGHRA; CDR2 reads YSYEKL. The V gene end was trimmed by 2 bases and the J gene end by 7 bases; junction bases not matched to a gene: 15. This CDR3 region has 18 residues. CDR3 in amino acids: CASSQNIYGTGKGNEQFF. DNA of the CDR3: TGCGCCAGCAGCCAAAATATTTATGGGACAGGGAAGGGTAATGAGCAGTTCTTC.

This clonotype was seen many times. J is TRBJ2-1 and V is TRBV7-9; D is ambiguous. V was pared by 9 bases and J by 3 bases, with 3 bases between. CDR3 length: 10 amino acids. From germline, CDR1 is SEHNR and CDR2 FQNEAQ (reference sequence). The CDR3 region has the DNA TGTGCCAGTAACTACAATGAGCAGTTCTTC. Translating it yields CASNYNEQFF.

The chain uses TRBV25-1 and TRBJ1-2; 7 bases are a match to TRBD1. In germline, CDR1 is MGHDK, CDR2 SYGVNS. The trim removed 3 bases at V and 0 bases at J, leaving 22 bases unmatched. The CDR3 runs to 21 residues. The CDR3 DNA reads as TGTGCCAGCAGTGAGCGGGGGACAGATGGGGGCCTGGAATTAGCTAACTATGGCTACACCTTC. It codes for CASSERGTDGGLELANYGYTF.

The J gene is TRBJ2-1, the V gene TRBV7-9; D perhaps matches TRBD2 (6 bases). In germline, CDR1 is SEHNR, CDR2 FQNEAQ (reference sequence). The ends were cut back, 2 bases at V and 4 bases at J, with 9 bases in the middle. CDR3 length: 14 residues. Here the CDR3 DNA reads TGTGCCAGCAGCTTACGGGAGTGGTACAATGAGCAGTTCTTC. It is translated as CASSLREWYNEQFF.

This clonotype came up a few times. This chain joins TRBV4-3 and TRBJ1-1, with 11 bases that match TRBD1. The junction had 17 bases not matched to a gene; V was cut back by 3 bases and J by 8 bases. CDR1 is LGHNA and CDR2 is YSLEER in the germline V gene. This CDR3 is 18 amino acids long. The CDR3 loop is CASSHLYGQGAIPQEAFF. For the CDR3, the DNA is TGCGCCAGCAGCCACTTATATGGACAGGGGGCCATCCCCCAAGAAGCTTTCTTT.

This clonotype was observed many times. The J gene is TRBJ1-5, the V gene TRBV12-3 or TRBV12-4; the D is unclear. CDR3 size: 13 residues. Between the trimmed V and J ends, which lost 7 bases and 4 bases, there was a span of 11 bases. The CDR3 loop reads CASKDQPNQPQHF. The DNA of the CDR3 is TGTGCCAGCAAGGACCAGCCAAATCAGCCCCAGCATTTT.

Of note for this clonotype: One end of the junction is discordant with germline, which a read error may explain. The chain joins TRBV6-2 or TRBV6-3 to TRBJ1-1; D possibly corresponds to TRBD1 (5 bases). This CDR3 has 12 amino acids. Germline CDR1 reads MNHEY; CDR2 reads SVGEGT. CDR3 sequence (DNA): TGTGCCAGCAGCCCGGAAGGGACTGAAGCTTTGTTT. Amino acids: CASSPEGTEALF.

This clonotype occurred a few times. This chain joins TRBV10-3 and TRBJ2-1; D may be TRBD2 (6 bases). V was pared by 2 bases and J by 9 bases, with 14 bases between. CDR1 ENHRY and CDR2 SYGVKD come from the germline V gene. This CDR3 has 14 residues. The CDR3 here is CAISELRVGGEQFF. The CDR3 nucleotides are TGTGCCATCAGTGAGCTAAGAGTGGGGGGTGAGCAGTTCTTC.

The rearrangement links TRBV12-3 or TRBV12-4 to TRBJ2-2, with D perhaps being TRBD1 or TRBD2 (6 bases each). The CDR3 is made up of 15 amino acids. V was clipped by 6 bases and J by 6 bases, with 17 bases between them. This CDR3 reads CASRQAVRGPGELFF. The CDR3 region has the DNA TGTGCCAGCAGGCAAGCCGTCCGGGGGCCCGGGGAGCTGTTTTTT.

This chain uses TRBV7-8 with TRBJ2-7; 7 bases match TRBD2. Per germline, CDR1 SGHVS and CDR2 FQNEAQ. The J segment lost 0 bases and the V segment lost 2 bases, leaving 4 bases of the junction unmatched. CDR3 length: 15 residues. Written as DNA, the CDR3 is TGTGCCAGCAGCTTATCGGGACTATTCTCCTACGAGCAGTACTTC. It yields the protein CASSLSGLFSYEQYF.

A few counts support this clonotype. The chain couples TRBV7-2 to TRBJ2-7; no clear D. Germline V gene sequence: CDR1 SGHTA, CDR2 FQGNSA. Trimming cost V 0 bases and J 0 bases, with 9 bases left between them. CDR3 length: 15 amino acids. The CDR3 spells CASSLASWSSYEQYF. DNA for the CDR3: TGTGCCAGCAGCTTAGCGAGCTGGAGCTCCTACGAGCAGTACTTC. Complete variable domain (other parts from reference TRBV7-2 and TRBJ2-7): GAGVSQSPSNKVTEKGKDVELRCDPISGHTALYWYRQSLGQGLEFLIYFQGNSAPDKSGLPSDRFSAERTGGSVSTLTIQRTQQEDSAVYLCASSLASWSSYEQYFGPGTRLTVT.

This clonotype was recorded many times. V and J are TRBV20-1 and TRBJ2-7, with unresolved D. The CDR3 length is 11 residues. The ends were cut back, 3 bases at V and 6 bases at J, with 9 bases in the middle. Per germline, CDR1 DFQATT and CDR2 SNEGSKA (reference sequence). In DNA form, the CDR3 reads TGCAGTGCTAGTTGGGCGGCCGAGCAGTACTTC. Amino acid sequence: CSASWAAEQYF.

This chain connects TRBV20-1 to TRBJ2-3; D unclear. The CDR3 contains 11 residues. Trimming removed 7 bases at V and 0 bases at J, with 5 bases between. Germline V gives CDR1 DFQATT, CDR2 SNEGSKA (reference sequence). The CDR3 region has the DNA TGCAGTGGGGTGAGCACAGATACGCAGTATTTT. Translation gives CSGVSTDTQYF.

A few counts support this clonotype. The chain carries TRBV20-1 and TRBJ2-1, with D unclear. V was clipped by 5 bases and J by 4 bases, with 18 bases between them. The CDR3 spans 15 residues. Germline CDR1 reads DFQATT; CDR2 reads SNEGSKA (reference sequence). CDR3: CSASPPAAQYNEQFF. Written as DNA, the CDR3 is TGCAGTGCTTCTCCTCCCGCAGCCCAGTACAATGAGCAGTTCTTC.